These 8 T cell receptor beta chains share one sample of origin, sequenced in a study of blood T cell repertoires in COVID-19. The data were produced by immunoSEQ multiplex PCR, yet TCRdb's version contains in-frame clones alone and is incomplete. The sample records over 110,000 clones, roughly 84% being singletons. The sequencing sample was made of PBMCs or T cells enriched from blood (not recorded which). These receptors were obtained from a man aged 35-49 years with acute COVID-19.

The V gene is TRBV19, the J gene TRBJ2-3; 9 nucleotides agree with TRBD2. Per the germline V gene, CDR1 is LNHDA and CDR2 is SQIVND (reference sequence). The J segment lost 5 bases and the V segment lost 3 bases, leaving 12 bases of the junction unmatched. The CDR3 spans 17 residues. The CDR3 protein is CASSMPPQRGVGDTQYF. DNA of the CDR3: TGTGCCAGTAGTATGCCCCCCCAGCGGGGGGTCGGAGATACGCAGTATTTT.

The chain is built from TRBV4-3 and TRBJ2-3, with D perhaps TRBD2 (5 bases). Per germline, CDR1 LGHNA and CDR2 YSLEER. With 4 bases removed from V and 4 bases from J, the gap between germline ends came to 30 bases. This CDR3 is 20 amino acids long. In DNA form, the CDR3 reads TGCGCCAGCAGCCTTTTGGGGAGAGGCCGGCCGTCAAAGGTCCCAGATACGCAGTATTTT. The encoded protein is CASSLLGRGRPSKVPDTQYF.

This clone was picked up one time. V gene TRBV28 combines with J gene TRBJ2-5; D is ambiguous. The CDR3 consists of 13 residues. Trimming shortened V by 6 bases and J by 5 bases, and 13 bases separated the two germline ends. Looked up from germline, CDR1 is MDHEN and CDR2 is SYDVKM. CDR3 in amino acids: CASSFIVPETQYF. Here the CDR3 DNA reads TGTGCCAGCAGCTTTATAGTCCCCGAGACCCAGTACTTC.

This clone occurred once. The V gene is TRBV9, the J gene TRBJ2-1; possibly TRBD2 for D (5 bases). There are 11 residues in the CDR3. Trimming pared 6 bases from V and 8 bases from J, leaving 9 bases between. Germline V gives CDR1 SGDLS, CDR2 YYNGEE. CDR3 nucleotide sequence: TGTGCCAGCACTTCCGGGGATGAGCAGTTCTTC. Protein sequence: CASTSGDEQFF.

V usage is TRBV4-3 and J usage is TRBJ1-6; no clear D gene. This CDR3 spans 15 amino acids. V was pared by 0 bases and J by 7 bases, with 10 bases between. Germline V CDR1 and CDR2: LGHNA, YSLEER. The CDR3 sequence: CASSQEFLQNSPLHF. CDR3 nucleotides: TGCGCCAGCAGCCAAGAATTTCTGCAGAATTCACCCCTCCACTTT.

In the case of this clone: A much larger clone differs by one base, so this may be a read error. V gene TRBV30 combines with J gene TRBJ1-2, with TRBD1 as a possible D gene (5 bases). The germline gives CDR1 GTSNPN, CDR2 SVGIG (reference sequence). CDR3 length equals 13 residues. V was pared by 1 base and J by 6 bases, with 12 bases between. CDR3 bases: TGTGCCTGGAGTGGGTCGGGGGGGGATGGCTACACCTTC. Encoded protein: CAWSGSGGDGYTF.

The rearrangement joins TRBV7-2 to TRBJ2-2, with 10 bases matching TRBD2. This CDR3 spans 15 amino acids. The V segment lost 4 bases and the J segment 7 bases; nucleotides outside the gene matches: 6. The V gene's germline CDR1 is SGHTA and CDR2 FQGNSA. The CDR3 DNA sequence: TGTGCCAGCAGCTGGGAGCGGGGGGGCCTCGGGGAGCTGTTTTTT. This sequence encodes CASSWERGGLGELFF.

The CDR3 loop reads CASSRSQKTTEAFF. The CDR3 DNA follows: TGTGCCAGCAGTCGTTCACAGAAAACCACTGAAGCTTTCTTT. The chain carries TRBV6-5 and TRBJ1-1, with D hard to call. The CDR3 has 14 residues. Trimming cost V 5 bases and J 4 bases, with 14 bases left between them. The germline CDR1 and CDR2 sequences are MNHEY and SVGAGI.